This T cell receptor (beta chain) was sequenced in a study of CD8+CD57+ T cells in acquired aplastic anemia. Unmatched junction bases numbered 5, after V lost 4 bases and J lost 2 bases. Germline CDR1 reads ENHRY; CDR2 reads SYGVKD. The CDR3 consists of 16 residues. It was genomic DNA that served as the template for profiling TCR beta VDJ and CDR3. Each CDR3 protein is one row after TCRdb ran MiXCR on the reads. The data hold hundreds of thousands of distinct CDR3 sequences, with under 80% observed a single time. This clonotype was seen more than once but under ten times. The sample was sorted CD4+, CD8+, or CD8+CD57+ T cells (not recorded which) from PBMCs. The clonotype originates from a human donor in good health, serving as a control. J is TRBJ1-3 and V is TRBV10-3; 10 bases fit TRBD1. The DNA of the CDR3 is TGTGCCATCAGTGCAGGGGACAGGGGTCCTGGAAACACCATATATTTT. The encoded protein is CAISAGDRGPGNTIYF.